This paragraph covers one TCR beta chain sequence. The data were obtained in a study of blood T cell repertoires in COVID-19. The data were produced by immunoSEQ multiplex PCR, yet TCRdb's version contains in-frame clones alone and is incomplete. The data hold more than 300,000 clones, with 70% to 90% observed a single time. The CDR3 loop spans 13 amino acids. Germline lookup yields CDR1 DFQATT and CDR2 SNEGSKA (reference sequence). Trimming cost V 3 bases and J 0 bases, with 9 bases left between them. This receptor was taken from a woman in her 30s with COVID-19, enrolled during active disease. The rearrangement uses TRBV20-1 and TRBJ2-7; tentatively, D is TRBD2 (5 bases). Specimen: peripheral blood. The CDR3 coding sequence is TGCAGTGCTAGTAGGAGGAGCTCCTACGAGCAGTACTTC. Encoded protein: CSASRRSSYEQYF.